A selection of T cell receptor beta chains follows, all from one sample in a study of CD8 T cells in ankylosing spondylitis. TCRdb re-analysed the 5' RACE reads in MiXCR, keeping a single row per CDR3 protein. The repertoire has 250,000 to 350,000 distinct CDR3 sequences, under 25% of them found once; the top ten carry 3% to 4%. The specimen sequenced was blood, either unsorted or a sorted T cell fraction (not recorded which). These receptors were taken from a female donor with ankylosing spondylitis or in good health (not recorded which). Each CDR3 is given with its conserved first and last residue. The D gene is left open where the match is weak. Rows may omit the clone size; those that give it use once, few, many or a size class.

clone_size	cdr3_length	v_call	j_call	d_call	cdr3_nt	cdr3_aa
many	15	TRBV10-3	TRBJ2-3	.	TGTGCCATCAGTGAGTCGCGAGGACCCACAGATACGCAGTATTTT	CAISESRGPTDTQYF
many	14	TRBV20-1	TRBJ2-5	TRBD2	TGCAGTGCTAGGGTGGCGGGAGTTCGGGAGACCCAGTACTTC	CSARVAGVRETQYF
.	19	TRBV11-2	TRBJ2-1	.	TGTGCCAGCAGCTTGGAAGGTCTAGCAGCGATCTCCTCCTACAATGAGCAGTTCTTC	CASSLEGLAAISSYNEQFF
.	13	TRBV6-2/TRBV6-3	TRBJ1-1	.	TGTGCCAGCAGTTACCTGAGGGCCACTGAAGCTTTCTTT	CASSYLRATEAFF
many	10	TRBV20-1	TRBJ2-5	.	TGCAGTGCAGGCGGGGAGACCCAGTACTTC	CSAGGETQYF
many	16	TRBV29-1	TRBJ1-5	TRBD1	TGCAGCGTTGAAGTAGGAGGACAGGGGGGCAATCAGCCCCAGCATTTT	CSVEVGGQGGNQPQHF
many	13	TRBV9	TRBJ2-1	.	TGTGCCAGCAGCGTGCGCGGGATGAGTGAGCAGTTCTTC	CASSVRGMSEQFF
.	13	TRBV6-6	TRBJ2-5	.	TGTGCCAGCAAAGGAACAGATCAAGAGACCCAGTACTTC	CASKGTDQETQYF
few	20	TRBV6-2/TRBV6-3	TRBJ2-1	TRBD2	TGTGCCAGCAGTTACGAGGCGTCCTTTACTAGCGGCATCAGGTACAATGAGCAGTTCTTC	CASSYEASFTSGIRYNEQFF
.	15	TRBV20-1	TRBJ1-2	.	TGCAGTGCTAGAGCGACAGTCATTAAGTCGAGTGGCTACACCTTC	CSARATVIKSSGYTF
few	15	TRBV6-2/TRBV6-3	TRBJ2-7	TRBD2	TGTGCCAGCAGATATCTAGCGGGAGGGAGCTACGAGCAGTACTTC	CASRYLAGGSYEQYF
.	14	TRBV5-1	TRBJ1-1	.	TGCGCCAGCAGCTCCGGTAGGGGCCGGTCTGAAGCTTTCTTT	CASSSGRGRSEAFF
few	15	TRBV6-5	TRBJ2-7	TRBD1	TGTGCCAGCAGTTACAGGGGACAGATGTCCTACGAGCAGTACTTC	CASSYRGQMSYEQYF
.	15	TRBV6-7	TRBJ2-1	TRBD2	TGTGCCAGCAGCCTTCGGACTAGCGGTCCCAATGAGCAGTTCTTC	CASSLRTSGPNEQFF
few	13	TRBV7-2	TRBJ2-3	.	TGTGCCAGCAGCTTCCAGCCCAGAGATACGCAGTATTTT	CASSFQPRDTQYF
.	12	TRBV20-1	TRBJ2-4	.	TGCAGTGCCTTGACAAGGAAAAACATTCAGTACTTC	CSALTRKNIQYF
.	13	TRBV20-1	TRBJ1-1	TRBD1	TGCAGTGCTAGCGGGACAGGGTACACTGAAGCTTTCTTT	CSASGTGYTEAFF
.	17	TRBV12-3/TRBV12-4	TRBJ2-3	TRBD2	TGTGCCAGCAGACTACGGTCGGGGCAGGGAGGGACAGATACGCAGTATTTT	CASRLRSGQGGTDTQYF
few	15	TRBV29-1	TRBJ2-5	TRBD1	TGCAGCGTTGAAGGAAGGGGGCTAACGGGGGAGACCCAGTACTTC	CSVEGRGLTGETQYF
few	16	TRBV20-1	TRBJ2-7	TRBD2	TGCAGTGCTAACGACGCCACCTCTAGCGGGATTCGGGAGCAGTACTTC	CSANDATSSGIREQYF